Described below is a single T cell receptor beta chain sequence and its context. The source of the sample is a study of T cell responses to AZD1222 COVID-19 vaccine. CDR3 length: 18 amino acids. V gave up 1 base and J gave up 3 bases; unmatched junction bases: 4. The V gene's germline CDR1 is SGHNT and CDR2 YYREEE (reference sequence). Clones were read by immunoSEQ multiplex PCR, and TCRdb kept only the in-frame ones, dropping some. The sample includes more than 90,000 clones, around 84% seen only once; the top ten take around 1.5%. Specimen: peripheral blood, collected on day 0 of AZD1222 vaccination. The chain is built from TRBV5-4 and TRBJ2-6; 13 nucleotides line up with TRBD2. The receptor was isolated from an adult in good health. CDR3 loop: CASSLRGLAGFGANVLTF. CDR3 nucleotide sequence: TGTGCCAGCAGCTTGAGGGGACTAGCGGGATTTGGGGCCAACGTCCTGACTTTC. Complete variable domain (other parts from reference TRBV5-4 and TRBJ2-6): ETGVTQSPTHLIKTRGQQVTLRCSSQSGHNTVSWYQQALGQGPQFIFQYYREEENGRGNFPPRFSGLQFPNYSSELNVNALELDDSALYLCASSLRGLAGFGANVLTFGAGSRLTVL.